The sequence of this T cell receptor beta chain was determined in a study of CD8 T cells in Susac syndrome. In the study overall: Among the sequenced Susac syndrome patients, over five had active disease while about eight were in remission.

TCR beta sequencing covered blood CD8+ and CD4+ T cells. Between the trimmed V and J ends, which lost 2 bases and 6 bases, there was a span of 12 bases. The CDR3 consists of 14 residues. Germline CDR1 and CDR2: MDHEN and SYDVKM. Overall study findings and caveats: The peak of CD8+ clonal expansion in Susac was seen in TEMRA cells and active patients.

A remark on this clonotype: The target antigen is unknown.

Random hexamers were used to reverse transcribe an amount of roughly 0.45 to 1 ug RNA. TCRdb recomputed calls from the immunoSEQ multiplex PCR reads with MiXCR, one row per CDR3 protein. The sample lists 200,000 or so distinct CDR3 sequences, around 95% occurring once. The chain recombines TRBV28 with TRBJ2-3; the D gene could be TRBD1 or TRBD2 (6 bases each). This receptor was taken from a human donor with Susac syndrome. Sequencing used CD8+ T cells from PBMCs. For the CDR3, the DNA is TGTGCCAGCAGTTTAATCCAGGGGAGGGATACGCAGTATTTT. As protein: CASSLIQGRDTQYF.